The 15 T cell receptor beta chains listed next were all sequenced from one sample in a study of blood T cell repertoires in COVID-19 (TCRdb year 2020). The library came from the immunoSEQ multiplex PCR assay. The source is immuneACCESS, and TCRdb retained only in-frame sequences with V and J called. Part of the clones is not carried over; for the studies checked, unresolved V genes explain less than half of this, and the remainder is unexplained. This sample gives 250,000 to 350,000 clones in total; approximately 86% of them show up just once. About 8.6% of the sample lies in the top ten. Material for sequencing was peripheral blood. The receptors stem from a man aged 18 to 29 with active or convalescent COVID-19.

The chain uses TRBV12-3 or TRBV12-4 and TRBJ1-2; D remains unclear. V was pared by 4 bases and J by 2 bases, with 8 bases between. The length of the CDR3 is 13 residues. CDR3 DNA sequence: TGTGCCAGCAGTTCCGTACTCAACTATGGCTACACCTTC. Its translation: CASSSVLNYGYTF.

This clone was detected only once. The CDR3 DNA sequence: TGTGCCAGCAGCCCAGACGGACAGAACTACGAGCAGTACTTC. Its translation is CASSPDGQNYEQYF. The genes are TRBV9 and TRBJ2-7; tentatively, D is TRBD1 (6 bases). The CDR3 sequence is 14 residues long. Germline loops: CDR1 SGDLS, CDR2 YYNGEE. V was trimmed by 4 bases and J by 3 bases, leaving 14 bases between them.

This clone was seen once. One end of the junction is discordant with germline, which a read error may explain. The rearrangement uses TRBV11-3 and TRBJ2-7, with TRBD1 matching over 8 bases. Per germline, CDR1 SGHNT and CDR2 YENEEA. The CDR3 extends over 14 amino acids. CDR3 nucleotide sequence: TGTGCCAGCAGCGTAGACAGGGGAGCCTACGAGCAGTACTTC. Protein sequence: CASSVDRGAYEQYF.

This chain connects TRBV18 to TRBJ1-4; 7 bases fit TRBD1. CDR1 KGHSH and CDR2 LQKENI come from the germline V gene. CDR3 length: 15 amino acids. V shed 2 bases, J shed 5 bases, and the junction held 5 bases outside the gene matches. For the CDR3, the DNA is TGTGCCAGCTCACCAGCGACAGGGAGAAATGAAAAACTGTTTTTT. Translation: CASSPATGRNEKLFF.

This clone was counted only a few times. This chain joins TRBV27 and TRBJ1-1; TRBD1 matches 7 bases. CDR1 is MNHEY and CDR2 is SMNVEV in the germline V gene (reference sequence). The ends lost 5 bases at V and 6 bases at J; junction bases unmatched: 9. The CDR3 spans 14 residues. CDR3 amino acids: CASSADRAVAEAFF. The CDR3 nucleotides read TGTGCCAGCAGTGCAGACAGGGCGGTCGCTGAAGCTTTCTTT.

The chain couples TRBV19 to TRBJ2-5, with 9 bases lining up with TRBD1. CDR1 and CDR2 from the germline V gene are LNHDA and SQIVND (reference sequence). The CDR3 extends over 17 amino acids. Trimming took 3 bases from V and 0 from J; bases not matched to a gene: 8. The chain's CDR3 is CASSILLGQGYQETQYF. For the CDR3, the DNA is TGTGCCAGTAGTATCTTATTGGGACAGGGATACCAAGAGACCCAGTACTTC.

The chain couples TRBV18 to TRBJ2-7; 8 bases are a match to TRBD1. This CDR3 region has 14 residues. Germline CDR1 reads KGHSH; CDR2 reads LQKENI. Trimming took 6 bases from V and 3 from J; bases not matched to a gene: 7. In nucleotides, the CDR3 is TGTGCCAGCTCTTCAGGGACAGGTGACTACGAGCAGTACTTC. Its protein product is CASSSGTGDYEQYF.

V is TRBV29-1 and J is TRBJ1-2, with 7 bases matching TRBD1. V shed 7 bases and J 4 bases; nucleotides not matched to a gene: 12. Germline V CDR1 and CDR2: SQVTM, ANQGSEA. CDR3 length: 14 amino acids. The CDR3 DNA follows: TGCAGCGGGGAGCTACAGGGGACTGGCTATGGCTACACCTTC. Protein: CSGELQGTGYGYTF.

CDR3 protein: CASSVGGVADTQYF. CDR3 sequence (DNA): TGTGCCAGCAGCGTAGGGGGGGTAGCAGATACGCAGTATTTT. J is TRBJ2-3 and V is TRBV9; D may be TRBD2 (6 bases). V shed 0 bases and J shed 4 bases, with 9 bases lying between them. In germline, CDR1 is SGDLS, CDR2 YYNGEE. The CDR3 length is 14 residues. Full variable domain (outside the CDR3, taken from reference TRBV9 and TRBJ2-3): DSGVTQTPKHLITATGQRVTLRCSPRSGDLSVYWYQQSLDQGLQFLIQYYNGEERAKGNILERFSAQQFPDLHSELNLSSLELGDSALYFCASSVGGVADTQYFGPGTRLTVL.

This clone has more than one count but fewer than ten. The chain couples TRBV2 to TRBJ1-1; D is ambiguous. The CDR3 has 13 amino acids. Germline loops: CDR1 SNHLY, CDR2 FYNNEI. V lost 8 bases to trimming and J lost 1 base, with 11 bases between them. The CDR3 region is CASAKPSNTEAFF. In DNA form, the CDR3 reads TGTGCCAGCGCGAAACCCTCGAACACTGAAGCTTTCTTT.

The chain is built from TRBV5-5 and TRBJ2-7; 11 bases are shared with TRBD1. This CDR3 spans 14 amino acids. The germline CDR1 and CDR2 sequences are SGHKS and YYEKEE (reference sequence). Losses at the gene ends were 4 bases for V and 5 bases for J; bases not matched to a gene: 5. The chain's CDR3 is CASSPGQGDHEQYF. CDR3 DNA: TGTGCCAGCAGCCCGGGACAGGGGGACCACGAGCAGTACTTC.

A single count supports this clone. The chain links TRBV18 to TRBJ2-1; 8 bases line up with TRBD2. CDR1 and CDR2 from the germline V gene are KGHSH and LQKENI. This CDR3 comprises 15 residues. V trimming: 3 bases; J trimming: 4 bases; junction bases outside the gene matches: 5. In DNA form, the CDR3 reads TGTGCCAGCTCACCTCGCAGCGGGGGATACAATGAGCAGTTCTTC. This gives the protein CASSPRSGGYNEQFF.

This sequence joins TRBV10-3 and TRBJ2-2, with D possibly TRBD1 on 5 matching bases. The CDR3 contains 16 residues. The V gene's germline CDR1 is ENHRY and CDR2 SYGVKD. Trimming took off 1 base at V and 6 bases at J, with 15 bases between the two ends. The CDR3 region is CAISELGVVSSGELFF. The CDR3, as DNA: TGTGCCATCAGTGAGTTAGGGGTAGTAAGCTCCGGGGAGCTGTTTTTT.

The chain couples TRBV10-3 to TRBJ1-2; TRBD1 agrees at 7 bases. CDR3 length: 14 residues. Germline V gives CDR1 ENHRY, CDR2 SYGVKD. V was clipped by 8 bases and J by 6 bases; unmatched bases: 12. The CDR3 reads CAIGQQGIVHGYTF. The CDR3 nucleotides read TGTGCCATCGGCCAACAGGGGATCGTTCATGGCTACACCTTC.

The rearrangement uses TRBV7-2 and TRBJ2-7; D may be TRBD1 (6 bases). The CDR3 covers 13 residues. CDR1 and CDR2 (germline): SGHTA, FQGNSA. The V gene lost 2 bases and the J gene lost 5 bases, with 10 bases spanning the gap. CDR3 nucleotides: TGTGCCAGCAGCTTAAGGTCAGGGGACGAGCAGTACTTC. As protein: CASSLRSGDEQYF.